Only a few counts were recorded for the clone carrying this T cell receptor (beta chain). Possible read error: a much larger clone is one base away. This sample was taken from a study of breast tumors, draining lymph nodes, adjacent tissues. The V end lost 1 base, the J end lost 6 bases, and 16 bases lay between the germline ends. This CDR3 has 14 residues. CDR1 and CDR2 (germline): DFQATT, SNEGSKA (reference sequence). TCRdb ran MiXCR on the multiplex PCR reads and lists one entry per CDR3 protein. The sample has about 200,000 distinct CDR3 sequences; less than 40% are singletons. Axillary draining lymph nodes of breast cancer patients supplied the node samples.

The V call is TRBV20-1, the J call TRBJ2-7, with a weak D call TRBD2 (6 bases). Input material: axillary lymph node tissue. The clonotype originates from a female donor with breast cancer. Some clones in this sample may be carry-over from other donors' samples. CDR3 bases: TGCAGTGCTAGAGTCGCGGGATCGACCTCCGAGCAGTACTTC. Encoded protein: CSARVAGSTSEQYF.